The next 10 T cell receptor beta chains were all read from a single sample in a study of Ad26.COV2.S vaccination and SARS-CoV-2 variants. The treatment here: some 19 received Ad26.COV2.S at low or high dose, single or two shots; 5 received placebo; per-sample allocation not given. The samples date from day 63 after the first vaccine or placebo injection. Sequenced by immunoSEQ multiplex PCR; TCRdb stores in-frame clones only, minus some. Altogether under 400,000 clones are present, over 75% being singletons, with the ten largest covering around 3.5%. The specimen was peripheral blood, collected in a trial of Ad26.COV2.S vaccine versus placebo. These receptors came from a person between 18 and 65 years old who received the Ad26.COV2.S COVID-19 vaccine or a placebo.

The V gene is TRBV4-2, the J gene TRBJ2-1; D is unclear. The CDR3 runs to 15 residues. Deletions cut 4 bases from V and 0 bases from J, with 10 bases between. CDR1 LGHNA and CDR2 YNFKEQ come from the germline V gene. This chain's CDR3 is CASSLESSSYNEQFF. Here the CDR3 DNA reads TGTGCCAGCAGCCTCGAATCGAGCTCCTACAATGAGCAGTTCTTC.

The genes are TRBV7-9 and TRBJ2-1, with D possibly TRBD2 on 5 matching bases. V lost 4 bases, J lost 5 bases, and 9 bases lay in between. The CDR3 loop spans 13 amino acids. Germline-derived CDR1 and CDR2 are SEHNR and FQNEAQ (reference sequence). CDR3 sequence reads: CASSSGTNNEQFF. CDR3 bases: TGTGCCAGCAGCTCGGGAACTAACAATGAGCAGTTCTTC.

The chain recombines TRBV6-2 or TRBV6-3 with TRBJ1-5; D perhaps matches TRBD1 (6 bases). The CDR3 consists of 15 residues. Germline V lookup: CDR1 MNHEY, CDR2 SVGEGT. The V and J ends lost 2 bases and 1 base respectively, with 9 bases between them. For the CDR3, the DNA is TGTGCCAGCAGTTACCCCGGGGGCAGCAATCAGCCCCAGCATTTT. Amino acid sequence: CASSYPGGSNQPQHF.

V usage is TRBV19 and J usage is TRBJ1-1; D is possibly TRBD1 (6 bases). This CDR3 has 11 residues. Between the trimmed V and J ends, which lost 7 bases and 11 bases, there was a span of 14 bases. Germline CDR1 is LNHDA and CDR2 is SQIVND (reference sequence). The CDR3: CASKLGQTAFF. The CDR3 coding sequence is TGTGCCAGTAAGTTGGGACAAACGGCTTTCTTT.

The chain carries TRBV29-1 and TRBJ2-2, with D perhaps being TRBD1 or TRBD2 (5 bases each). The germline V gene has CDR1 SQVTM and CDR2 ANQGSEA. V lost 7 bases to trimming and J lost 0 bases, with 12 bases between them. The CDR3 consists of 14 residues. In DNA form, the CDR3 reads TGCAGCGGGGGGACGATGGCGAACACCGGGGAGCTGTTTTTT. Protein sequence: CSGGTMANTGELFF.

This clone showed up just once. The V and J genes are TRBV7-8 and TRBJ2-3; no firm D call. The germline V gene has CDR1 SGHVS and CDR2 FQNEAQ. Trimming pared 5 bases from V and 4 bases from J, leaving 4 bases between. The CDR3 covers 11 residues. The DNA of the CDR3 is TGTGCCAGCAGCCGCCCAGATACGCAGTATTTT. Protein product: CASSRPDTQYF.

The rearrangement uses TRBV20-1 and TRBJ2-7; D unresolved. The CDR3 consists of 11 residues. Germline V gene lookup returns CDR1 DFQATT and CDR2 SNEGSKA (reference sequence). Between the trimmed V and J ends, which lost 2 bases and 3 bases, there was a span of 5 bases. CDR3 nucleotides: TGCAGTGCTAGAAAGGACTACGAGCAGTACTTC. Encoded protein: CSARKDYEQYF.

This rearrangement joins TRBV7-9 to TRBJ2-5; D may be TRBD1 or TRBD2 (5 bases each). The germline V gene has CDR1 SEHNR and CDR2 FQNEAQ (reference sequence). V lost 2 bases and J 5 bases, leaving 15 bases between the germline ends. The CDR3 contains 15 residues. This chain's CDR3 is CASSLTPTRGETQYF. CDR3 nucleotides: TGTGCCAGCAGCTTAACGCCGACCCGGGGCGAGACCCAGTACTTC.

The CDR3 region is CASSSRDSHRYEQYF. CDR3 nucleotide sequence: TGTGCCAGCAGTTCCCGGGACTCCCACCGCTACGAGCAGTACTTC. The chain is built from TRBV7-6 and TRBJ2-7, with D tentatively TRBD2 (6 bases). This CDR3 is built from 15 residues. V lost 6 bases, J lost 3 bases, and 18 bases lay in between. Germline V gene lookup returns CDR1 SGHVS and CDR2 FNYEAQ.

This chain links TRBV11-2 with TRBJ1-5; 7 bases fit TRBD1. The CDR3 loop spans 15 amino acids. CDR1 is SGHAT, CDR2 FQNNGV, per germline. The J segment lost 5 bases and the V segment lost 2 bases, leaving 6 bases of the junction unmatched. The CDR3 DNA follows: TGTGCCAGCAGCTTAACGGCAGGGGGGGATCAGCCCCAGCATTTT. Encoded protein: CASSLTAGGDQPQHF.